The source of this T cell receptor (beta chain) is a study of healthy donors' naive CD4 and CD8 T cells (dated by TCRdb to the mid-2010s). Regarding the study in general: Donors were chosen to span three age groups (20-25, 40-50 and 60-70 years, about 6 each), with mean age around 46 and half female. For TCR alpha, a new primer set was designed to cover all functional IMGT alpha gene variants, and all other steps followed the beta-chain workflow. Peripheral blood mononuclear cells were collected from roughly 18 healthy, unrelated individuals. To check how TCR variation relates to lineage commitment, the researchers sequenced rearranged TCR alpha and beta chains taken from naive CD4+ and CD8+ T cells. Donors were HLA-typed by sequencing at HLA-A, -B, -C, -DRB1, -DQB1 and -DPB1 using the SBTexcellerator protocol, an ABI3130xl analyzer and SBTengine software.

What the study reported, not specific to this receptor: Naive CD4+ and CD8+ cells reportedly showed biased usage of most V and J gene segments, and this bias was consistent across donors and independent of HLA genotype. The study did not directly address possible repertoire bias arising from homeostatic proliferation of naive T cells. V genes, J genes and CDR3 charge together appeared to explain roughly 14% of CD4/CD8 propensity variance, in a largely additive manner. Alpha and beta chains were sequenced in bulk and could not be paired, so combined chain effects were not evaluated. In both chains, CD4+ lineage was associated with a positively charged CDR3 and CD8+ lineage with a negatively charged CDR3.

This clonotype was seen just once. Its binding antigen is unknown. Base quality data are lacking; no much larger clone is found one base away. One read is thin evidence. Instrument used: 454 GS FLX Titanium. A previously published linear amplification protocol was used to construct TCR libraries from 500 ng of total RNA. Sequencing was performed on the Roche/454 Genome Sequencer with Titanium chemistry. The paper's data handling went like this. 70,000 to 100,000 rearranged TCR alpha transcripts were sequenced from 5 or 6 of the healthy donors. Duplicate transcripts were removed, and unique TCR clonotypes were defined by the CDR3 junction according to IMGT nomenclature. CD4 versus CD8 status was modeled on V and J genes by logistic regression in R 2.13.0, with adjustment for donor effects and Bonferroni correction for multiple testing. TCRdb handled the public reads itself, with Q25 trimming in fastp and clone calling in MiXCR, and kept productive beta chains. Each entry merges the rows of one CDR3 protein and shows their most common DNA and genes. It is TCRdb's table, rather than the study itself, that gives the V and J calls and clone size. The sample includes roughly 200,000 distinct CDR3 sequences, with over 60% observed a single time. Around 2% of the sample goes to the ten largest clones.

Cells with a CD4+CD8-CD45RO-CD45RA+ profile were isolated by FACS and defined as naive CD4+ T cells, and those with a CD8+CD4-CD45RA+CD27bright profile were defined as naive CD8+ T cells. Antibodies against CD4 (RPA-T4), CD8 (SK1), CD27 (O323), CD45RA (HI100) and CD45RO (UCHL1) were used for sorting. Including the terminal cysteine and phenylalanine, the CDR3 comprises 15 residues. Solely the CDR3 DNA is kept, with 45 bases framed from the first base. Per the germline V gene, SGHTA is the CDR1 and FQGNSA is the CDR2. The germline ends are 8 bases apart after V is trimmed by 5 bases and J by 0 bases.

Here the chain combines TRBV7-2 and TRBJ2-6; a tentative D call is TRBD1 (5 bases match). The receptor comes from a pool of human donors in good health; the sample pools cells from several healthy donors. Sequencing used naive CD4+ and CD8+ T cells sorted from blood, pooled from several donors. Read against the paper, the sample's cell subset or site label means: FACS-sorted naive CD4+ (CD45RO-CD45RA+) and naive CD8+ (CD45RA+CD27bright) T cells. The nucleotide sequence is TGTGCCAGCAGCATACAGGTCTCTGGGGCCAACGTCCTGACTTTC. Its protein is CASSIQVSGANVLTF.